Following are 18 T cell receptor beta chains from one sample sequenced in a study of control samples from healthy donors and cancer patients. Method: immunoSEQ multiplex PCR; TCRdb's copy keeps in-frame clones and lacks some. The sample lists about 130,000 clones, 80% to 95% occurring once. The sample consisted of blood. The receptor set was obtained from a young man in good health.

The V and J genes are TRBV19 and TRBJ1-5, with D perhaps TRBD1 (6 bases). There are 15 residues in the CDR3. Germline assignment: CDR1 LNHDA and CDR2 SQIVND (reference sequence). The V and J ends lost 6 bases and 0 bases respectively, with 12 bases between them. In DNA, the CDR3 is TGTGCCAGTAGACAGGGCTACTATAGCAATCAGCCCCAGCATTTT. Amino acids: CASRQGYYSNQPQHF.

The genes are TRBV24-1 and TRBJ2-5; 9 nucleotides align to TRBD1. CDR1 KGHDR and CDR2 SFDVKD come from the germline V gene. This CDR3 region has 15 residues. Trimming cost V 3 bases and J 7 bases; bases outside gene matches: 8. CDR3 in amino acids: CATSDPGQGSGTQYF. Here the CDR3 DNA reads TGTGCCACCAGTGATCCGGGACAGGGATCCGGGACCCAGTACTTC.

This chain joins TRBV9 and TRBJ2-5, with unresolved D. V was shortened by 0 bases and J by 3 bases, with 0 bases between the two germline ends. CDR3 length: 11 residues. Germline lookup yields CDR1 SGDLS and CDR2 YYNGEE. The CDR3, as DNA: TGTGCCAGCAGCGTAGAAGAGACCCAGTACTTC. This gives the protein CASSVEETQYF.

The chain carries TRBV6-5 and TRBJ1-2; 8 nucleotides agree with TRBD1. Trimming took 2 bases from V and 4 from J; bases not matched to a gene: 3. The germline gives CDR1 MNHEY, CDR2 SVGAGI. This CDR3 is 14 amino acids long. CDR3 sequence reads: CASSYTDRGYGYTF. The CDR3 DNA reads TGTGCCAGCAGTTACACCGACAGGGGCTATGGCTACACCTTC.

The chain is built from TRBV5-1 and TRBJ2-3; 13 nucleotides line up with TRBD2. CDR3 size: 17 residues. The germline gives CDR1 SGHRS, CDR2 YFSETQ. V was pared by 4 bases and J by 2 bases, with 7 bases of the junction left unmatched. The CDR3 loop reads CASSTGLAGRDTDTQYF. The CDR3 bases are TGCGCCAGCAGCACGGGACTAGCGGGAAGAGACACAGATACGCAGTATTTT.

The chain has TRBV6-6 and TRBJ2-1; 8 bases agree with TRBD2. V gave up 0 bases and J gave up 5 bases; unmatched junction bases: 3. This CDR3 has 15 amino acids. The germline CDR1 and CDR2 sequences are MNHNY and SVGAGI (reference sequence). CDR3 DNA sequence: TGTGCCAGCAGTTACTCAGGCGGGGGGAACAATGAGCAGTTCTTC. It codes for CASSYSGGGNNEQFF.

This clone occurred a few times. At the DNA level, this CDR3 is encoded by other sequences in the same sample as well. The chain employs TRBV5-6 and TRBJ1-4; D uncertain. V shed 4 bases and J shed 2 bases, with 9 bases lying between them. The germline V gene encodes CDR1 SGHDT and CDR2 YYEEEE. There are 14 residues in the CDR3. The CDR3: CASSAGRTNEKLFF. For the CDR3, the DNA is TGTGCCAGCAGCGCGGGCAGGACTAATGAAAAACTGTTTTTT.

This clone was observed once. The chain combines TRBV3-1 (or the pseudogene TRBV3-2) with TRBJ1-6; no clear D. The V gene lost 8 bases and the J gene lost 5 bases, with 16 bases spanning the gap. The length of the CDR3 is 15 residues. In germline, CDR1 is LGHDT, CDR2 YNNKEL (reference sequence). The CDR3 DNA reads as TGTGCCAGCTCGCTCGGGCAGCTCCATAATTCACCCCTCCACTTT. Amino acids: CASSLGQLHNSPLHF.

This rearrangement joins TRBV28 to TRBJ1-4; 8 bases agree with TRBD1. Germline-derived CDR1 and CDR2 are MDHEN and SYDVKM. The J segment lost 4 bases and the V segment lost 8 bases, leaving 3 bases of the junction unmatched. The CDR3 spans 13 residues. The CDR3 DNA sequence: TGTGCCAGCCGGGGACAGGTTAATGAAAAACTGTTTTTT. Translating it yields CASRGQVNEKLFF.

The CDR3 loop is CAWSVGGNTDTQYF. In nucleotides, the CDR3 is TGTGCCTGGAGTGTTGGGGGGAACACAGATACGCAGTATTTT. The chain recombines TRBV30 with TRBJ2-3; D might be TRBD2 (6 bases). The ends were cut back, 0 bases at V and 2 bases at J, with 9 bases in the middle. The CDR3 is made up of 14 amino acids. CDR1 is GTSNPN, CDR2 SVGIG, per germline (reference sequence).

The chain uses TRBV5-5 and TRBJ2-7; TRBD1 might be the D (5 bases). V lost 0 bases, J lost 6 bases, and 13 bases lay in between. The CDR3 spans 14 residues. Germline assignment: CDR1 SGHKS and CDR2 YYEKEE (reference sequence). This CDR3 is CASSLAGLKSEQYV. CDR3 bases: TGTGCCAGCAGCTTGGCAGGGTTAAAGTCCGAGCAGTACGTC.

The chain has TRBV6-5 and TRBJ1-1; D gene uncertain. V lost 3 bases and J 0 bases, leaving 5 bases between the germline ends. Germline loops: CDR1 MNHEY, CDR2 SVGAGI. The CDR3 length is 13 residues. This CDR3 is CASSYWLNTEAFF. CDR3 nucleotide sequence: TGTGCCAGCAGTTATTGGCTGAACACTGAAGCTTTCTTT.

J is TRBJ2-3 and V is TRBV27; D possibly uses TRBD1 or TRBD2 (5 bases each). The CDR3 spans 15 residues. Germline V lookup: CDR1 MNHEY, CDR2 SMNVEV (reference sequence). The ends were cut back, 1 base at V and 3 bases at J, with 11 bases in the middle. The DNA of the CDR3 is TGTGCCAGCAGTTTATGGGGGAAGGGAACAGATACGCAGTATTTT. Its translation: CASSLWGKGTDTQYF.

The chain combines TRBV6-5 with TRBJ1-5; D remains ambiguous. V lost 8 bases, J lost 0 bases, and 8 bases lay in between. CDR3 length equals 13 residues. Germline V CDR1 and CDR2: MNHEY, SVGAGI. CDR3 sequence reads: CASAENSNQPQHF. Written as DNA, the CDR3 is TGTGCCAGCGCAGAGAATAGCAATCAGCCCCAGCATTTT.

Here the CDR3 DNA reads TGTGCCAGCAGCTTCAGGGACACTAGCACAGATACGCAGTATTTT. This encodes CASSFRDTSTDTQYF. The rearrangement joins TRBV5-4 to TRBJ2-3; a weak D match, TRBD1 (6 bases). Germline V gene sequence: CDR1 SGHNT, CDR2 YYREEE (reference sequence). V shed 2 bases and J shed 0 bases, with 10 bases lying between them. The CDR3 totals 15 residues. The full variable domain, with the rest looked up from reference TRBV5-4 and TRBJ2-3, is ETGVTQSPTHLIKTRGQQVTLRCSSQSGHNTVSWYQQALGQGPQFIFQYYREEENGRGNFPPRFSGLQFPNYSSELNVNALELDDSALYLCASSFRDTSTDTQYFGPGTRLTVL.

This chain joins TRBV6-6 and TRBJ2-7; 9 bases line up with TRBD2. CDR1 and CDR2 (germline): MNHNY, SVGAGI (reference sequence). The CDR3 loop spans 18 amino acids. V lost 5 bases and J lost 0; bases outside the gene matches: 14. In nucleotides, the CDR3 is TGTGCCAGCAGTCACCATCGCCGACTAGCGGAGAGCTCCTACGAGCAGTACGTC. This translates into CASSHHRRLAESSYEQYV.

The chain couples TRBV14 to TRBJ2-3; 7 positions agree with TRBD2. This CDR3 has 18 residues. CDR1 and CDR2 (germline): SGHDN, FVKESK. Unmatched junction bases numbered 10, after V lost 1 base and J lost 0 bases. Here the CDR3 DNA reads TGTGCCAGCAGCCAAGCGGTCCTAGCGGTCCATAGCACAGATACGCAGTATTTT. Its translation is CASSQAVLAVHSTDTQYF.

V and J are TRBV9 and TRBJ2-3, with D perhaps given as TRBD1 or TRBD2 (6 bases each). Germline V CDR1 and CDR2: SGDLS, YYNGEE. CDR3 length: 14 amino acids. Deletions cut 0 bases from V and 4 bases from J, with 9 bases between. Here the CDR3 DNA reads TGTGCCAGCAGCGTAGCGGGGGCCGCAGATACGCAGTATTTT. Encoded protein: CASSVAGAADTQYF.